This entry lists 22 T cell receptor beta chains sequenced from one sample in a study of identical twins. Via MiXCR, TCRdb re-called the 5' RACE reads, giving one row per CDR3 protein. This table has 600,000 to 850,000 distinct CDR3 sequences, 15% to 20% appearing once. These sequences were also reported in another study, on T cells expressing NK-cell markers.

The sequenced sample consisted of PBMCs. These receptor sequences come from a woman aged 18-30 years in good health.

The chain is built from TRBV2 and TRBJ2-7; unclear D gene. The CDR3 spans 13 residues. Germline V gene data show CDR1 as SNHLY and CDR2 as FYNNEI. V was pared by 5 bases and J by 7 bases, with 15 bases between. The CDR3 DNA sequence: TGTGCCAGCAGTTCCGACCACCTCTGGGAGCAGTACTTC. Translated, it gives CASSSDHLWEQYF.

This clonotype has only one observation. The genes are TRBV6-5 and TRBJ1-6; D might be TRBD1 (5 bases). This CDR3 has 15 residues. CDR1 MNHEY and CDR2 SVGAGI come from the germline V gene. Trimming removed 4 bases at V and 8 bases at J, with 15 bases between. The CDR3 region is CASSSSRDRDSPLHF. Written as DNA, the CDR3 is TGTGCCAGCAGTTCAAGCAGGGACCGGGATTCACCCCTCCACTTT.

J is TRBJ2-4 and V is TRBV5-1; 7 bases match TRBD1. The V gene end was trimmed by 6 bases and the J gene end by 8 bases; junction bases not matched to a gene: 11. Looked up from germline, CDR1 is SGHRS and CDR2 is YFSETQ. The CDR3 is 14 amino acids. This CDR3 is CASNPTGSPDIQYF. CDR3 sequence (DNA): TGCGCCAGCAACCCGACAGGGAGTCCGGACATTCAGTACTTC.

Ten or more counts support this clonotype. The rearrangement uses TRBV20-1 and TRBJ2-1; D is unresolved. The CDR3 covers 12 residues. Germline CDR1 is DFQATT and CDR2 is SNEGSKA (reference sequence). With 3 bases removed from V and 8 bases from J, the gap between germline ends came to 11 bases. This CDR3 reads CSARVLADEQFF. The CDR3, as DNA: TGCAGTGCTAGGGTTTTGGCCGATGAGCAGTTCTTC.

This rearrangement joins TRBV20-1 to TRBJ2-3; 9 bases are a match to TRBD2. The CDR3 extends over 15 amino acids. The germline V gene has CDR1 DFQATT and CDR2 SNEGSKA (reference sequence). Trimming removed 5 bases from V and 5 bases from J; junction bases left unmatched: 11. The CDR3 here is CSAPPPRRGGDTQYF. For the CDR3, the DNA is TGCAGTGCTCCCCCCCCCCGGCGGGGGGGAGATACGCAGTATTTT.

This clonotype was counted between two and nine times. The gene calls are TRBV20-1 and TRBJ1-2; 8 bases match TRBD1. Germline CDR1 reads DFQATT; CDR2 reads SNEGSKA (reference sequence). This CDR3 contains 13 residues. The J segment lost 3 bases and the V segment lost 2 bases, leaving 2 bases of the junction unmatched. The CDR3 DNA sequence: TGCAGTGCTAGAATGGACAGGGACTATGGCTACACCTTC. Its translation is CSARMDRDYGYTF.

This clonotype was observed at least ten times. The chain employs TRBV12-3 or TRBV12-4 and TRBJ2-5, with D perhaps being TRBD1 or TRBD2 (6 bases each). This CDR3 has 14 amino acids. V was pared by 2 bases and J by 6 bases, with 13 bases between. The CDR3 protein is CASSLIGGSQTQYF. The CDR3 nucleotides are TGTGCCAGCAGTTTAATAGGGGGGTCGCAGACCCAGTACTTC.

This clonotype came up a few times. V is TRBV4-3 and J is TRBJ2-1; D not resolved. V was pared by 0 bases and J by 8 bases, with 20 bases between. The CDR3 has 17 amino acids. Germline lookup yields CDR1 LGHNA and CDR2 YSLEER. The CDR3 sequence is CASSQDVPQPLRDEQFF. DNA of the CDR3: TGCGCCAGCAGCCAAGATGTCCCTCAACCGTTGCGCGATGAGCAGTTCTTC.

The genes are TRBV6-2 or TRBV6-3 and TRBJ2-6; D is perhaps TRBD1 (6 bases). Germline CDR1 reads MNHEY; CDR2 reads SVGEGT. CDR3 length: 18 amino acids. V was clipped by 6 bases and J by 0 bases, with 18 bases between them. The CDR3 sequence is CASSPDRLRGSGANVLTF. The CDR3 DNA sequence: TGTGCCAGCAGCCCCGACAGGCTTAGGGGCTCTGGGGCCAACGTCCTGACTTTC.

The chain joins TRBV20-1 to TRBJ1-1; D remains ambiguous. The CDR3 runs 11 residues. CDR1 DFQATT and CDR2 SNEGSKA come from the germline V gene (reference sequence). The CDR3 here is CMVTGNTEAFF. CDR3 bases: TGCATGGTGACGGGGAACACTGAAGCTTTCTTT.

The V call is TRBV6-2 or TRBV6-3, the J call TRBJ2-7; 9 bases match TRBD2. The junction had 7 bases not matched to a gene; V was cut back by 3 bases and J by 7 bases. The germline CDR1 and CDR2 sequences are MNHEY and SVGEGT. The CDR3 is made up of 14 amino acids. The CDR3 is CASSYLLAGGEQYF. The CDR3 nucleotides are TGTGCCAGCAGTTATTTACTAGCGGGCGGTGAGCAGTACTTC.

The sample holds a few counts of this clonotype. V is TRBV6-2 or TRBV6-3 and J is TRBJ1-5; TRBD1 matches at 8 bases. The CDR3 covers 14 residues. J lost 5 bases, V lost 9 bases, and 9 bases had no gene match. CDR1 and CDR2 from the germline V gene are MNHEY and SVGEGT. The CDR3: CASTDREEHQPQHF. The CDR3, as DNA: TGTGCCAGTACGGACAGGGAAGAGCATCAGCCCCAGCATTTT.

This clonotype was seen only a few times. This chain joins TRBV6-1 and TRBJ1-5, with D possibly TRBD1 on 5 matching bases. The germline CDR1 and CDR2 sequences are MNHNS and SASEGT. V lost 8 bases, J lost 7 bases, and 30 bases lay in between. The CDR3 contains 18 residues. The CDR3 nucleotides read TGTGCCAGCTCTCTGCATCCTTCTTCCGGGACCGATTCCCAGCCCCAGCATTTT. Its protein product is CASSLHPSSGTDSQPQHF.

CDR3 residues: CASSEYSYEQYF. In nucleotides, the CDR3 is TGTGCCAGCAGTGAATATTCCTACGAGCAGTACTTC. The rearrangement links TRBV2 to TRBJ2-7; D not resolved. The CDR3 extends over 12 amino acids. Per the germline V gene, CDR1 is SNHLY and CDR2 is FYNNEI. V lost 2 bases and J lost 1, with 3 bases in between.

This clonotype was detected only a few times. J is TRBJ1-3 and V is TRBV12-3 or TRBV12-4, with D unclear. Trimming left V 7 bases short and J 3 bases short, with 16 bases between. This CDR3 has 15 amino acids. The CDR3 loop reads CASTLSRAGGNTIYF. The DNA of the CDR3 is TGTGCCAGCACACTCAGTAGGGCAGGTGGAAACACCATATATTTT.

This clonotype has more than one count but fewer than ten. The V call is TRBV5-1, the J call TRBJ2-7; D ambiguous. CDR1 and CDR2 from the germline V gene are SGHRS and YFSETQ. The CDR3 sequence is 12 residues long. V dropped 3 bases and J dropped 3 bases, with 7 bases sitting between them. CDR3 nucleotides: TGCGCCAGCAGCTCCCAGAGCTACGAGCAGTACTTC. This gives the protein CASSSQSYEQYF.

This clonotype was detected only a few times. V usage is TRBV5-5 and J usage is TRBJ2-2; D may be TRBD2 (5 bases). V dropped 0 bases and J dropped 8 bases, with 11 bases sitting between them. Germline loops: CDR1 SGHKS, CDR2 YYEKEE (reference sequence). The CDR3 is 14 residues long. CDR3 loop: CASSLAEGVGELFF. The CDR3 DNA reads as TGTGCCAGCAGCTTGGCCGAGGGTGTAGGGGAGCTGTTTTTT.

This clonotype has more than one count but fewer than ten. The chain combines TRBV7-9 with TRBJ1-1, with 7 positions matching TRBD1. Germline V gives CDR1 SEHNR, CDR2 FQNEAQ (reference sequence). V lost 5 bases and J lost 2; bases outside the gene matches: 11. The CDR3 length is 16 residues. CDR3 region: CASSPRAGQLNTEAFF. The CDR3 nucleotides are TGTGCCAGCAGCCCGAGGGCGGGACAGCTAAACACTGAAGCTTTCTTT.

The table lists this clonotype with a few counts. V gene TRBV12-3 or TRBV12-4 combines with J gene TRBJ2-5; the D is unclear. With 3 bases removed from V and 5 bases from J, the gap between germline ends came to 7 bases. The CDR3 is made up of 12 amino acids. DNA for the CDR3: TGTGCCAGCAGTTTCCCCTGGGAGACCCAGTACTTC. This sequence encodes CASSFPWETQYF.

This clonotype was seen only a few times. The chain joins TRBV7-6 to TRBJ2-3; 10 bases align to TRBD2. CDR1 SGHVS and CDR2 FNYEAQ come from the germline V gene. There are 14 residues in the CDR3. The trim removed 6 bases at V and 10 bases at J, leaving 10 bases unmatched. The DNA for the CDR3 is TGTGCCAGCAGTCAGACACCGACTAGCGGGTCGCAGTATTTT. Its translation: CASSQTPTSGSQYF.

This chain joins TRBV5-1 and TRBJ2-5, with 7 bases fitting TRBD2. The CDR3 runs 15 residues. Germline trimming cut 3 bases from V and 5 bases from J; bases unmatched to any gene: 10. The germline V gene has CDR1 SGHRS and CDR2 YFSETQ. CDR3 loop: CASSSGLRSRETQYF. CDR3 bases: TGCGCCAGCAGCTCGGGACTACGATCTCGGGAGACCCAGTACTTC.

V gene TRBV20-1 combines with J gene TRBJ2-7; D remains unclear. Trimming shortened V by 2 bases and J by 7 bases, and 18 bases separated the two germline ends. The CDR3 is 14 amino acids. Looked up from germline, CDR1 is DFQATT and CDR2 is SNEGSKA (reference sequence). CDR3 sequence (DNA): TGCAGTGCTAGAACCCCCGTGGCGGCTTCGGAGCAGTACTTC. This translates into CSARTPVAASEQYF.